This is a list of T cell receptor beta chains from one sample in a study of T cells in Graves' hyperthyroidism and ophthalmopathy. TCRdb redid the calling of the multiplex PCR reads with MiXCR, one entry per CDR3 protein. The sample lists roughly 840,000 distinct CDR3 sequences, more than 30% seen once, with 7% to 10% in the top ten. The sample consisted of blood. All receptors derive from a man aged 18 to 35 with Graves' hyperthyroidism. Each CDR3 is given with its conserved first and last residue. The order of the fields is J gene, V gene, CDR3 length, D gene, clone size, CDR3 DNA, CDR3 protein. The D gene is left open where the match is weak. Rows may omit the clone size; those that give it use once, few, many or a size class.

>TRBJ2-7|TRBV7-8|12|TRBD1|many
TGTGCCAGCCAGGGGGACCGGTGGGAGCAGTACTTC
CASQGDRWEQYF
>TRBJ2-7|TRBV24-1|13|NA|NA
TGTGCCACCGGGCAGGGGAGCTCCTACGAGCAGTACTTC
CATGQGSSYEQYF
>TRBJ1-4|TRBV9|15|NA|few
TGTGCCAGCAGGGTTCCGGGCCGGGGGTCGGAAAAACTGTTTTTT
CASRVPGRGSEKLFF
>TRBJ2-6|TRBV6-1|16|TRBD1|once
TGTGCCAGCAACAGACAGGGGGCAGCTGGGGCCAACGTCCTGACTTTC
CASNRQGAAGANVLTF
>TRBJ1-4|TRBV4-1|14|NA|NA
TGCGCCAGCAGCCAACGCAGGCCTAATGAAAAACTGTTTTTT
CASSQRRPNEKLFF
>TRBJ2-7|TRBV6-5|14|TRBD2|NA
TGTGCCAGCAGTTACTCTCGGGAGGGGAGGGAGCAGTACTTC
CASSYSREGREQYF
>TRBJ1-1|TRBV25-1|12|NA|NA
TGTGCCAGCAGTCCAGCTAACACTAAAGCTTTCTTT
CASSPANTKAFF
>TRBJ1-5|TRBV12-3/TRBV12-4|16|NA|NA
TGTGCCAGCAGTTTAGGGCTCCCAGGGAGCAATCAGCCCCAGCATTTT
CASSLGLPGSNQPQHF
>TRBJ1-2|TRBV7-9|14|NA|NA
TGTGCCAGCAGCCCCGCTGGGGGGGCGGATGGCTACACCTTC
CASSPAGGADGYTF
>TRBJ2-5|TRBV7-2|15|NA|NA
TGTGCCAGCAGCTCACAGGATGGGATCCAAGAGACCCAGTACTTC
CASSSQDGIQETQYF
>TRBJ2-5|TRBV2|15|NA|few
TGTGCCAGCAGCCGGACTGAAGGGTACCAAGAGACCCAGTACTTC
CASSRTEGYQETQYF
>TRBJ2-2|TRBV15|13|NA|many
TGTGCCACCAGCAGGATCCAAGGGGCCCAGCTGTTTTTT
CATSRIQGAQLFF
>TRBJ1-1|TRBV6-5|12|NA|few
TGTGCCAGCGGTGGACGGGACACTGAAGCTTTCTTT
CASGGRDTEAFF
>TRBJ1-4|TRBV7-9|15|TRBD1|NA
TGTGCCAGCAGCGCACGAGGGACAGAGAATGAAAAACTGTTTTTT
CASSARGTENEKLFF
>TRBJ1-4|TRBV7-2|15|TRBD1|NA
TGTGCCAGCCGGGACAGGGCTGCAACTAATGAAAAACTGTTTTTT
CASRDRAATNEKLFF
>TRBJ2-6|TRBV6-4|18|NA|many
TGTGCCAGCAGTGAGGGGACTGAGGGGGACTCTGGGGCCAACGTCCTGACTTTC
CASSEGTEGDSGANVLTF
>TRBJ2-7|TRBV20-1|15|TRBD1|NA
TGCAGTGCTATACAGGCGGACAGGACAACCTACGAGCAGTACTTC
CSAIQADRTTYEQYF
>TRBJ1-1|TRBV29-1|13|NA|many
TGCAGCGTTGAGGCTGGGGGTGGGACTGAAGCTTTCTTT
CSVEAGGGTEAFF
>TRBJ1-5|TRBV6-5|13|TRBD1|NA
TGTGCCAGCGGGACAGGTGAAGGTCGGCCCCAGCATTTT
CASGTGEGRPQHF
>TRBJ2-6|TRBV10-3|15|NA|NA
TGTGCCATCAGTGACTCTCGAACCGGGACCTACGTCCTGACTTTC
CAISDSRTGTYVLTF
>TRBJ2-7|TRBV10-3|13|NA|many
TGTGCCATCGGGGGCAACAGGTCCTACGAGCAGTACTTC
CAIGGNRSYEQYF
>TRBJ1-5|TRBV12-3/TRBV12-4|16|TRBD1|NA
TGTGCCAGCAGTCCGGGGGGGACAGGGCTAGTTCAGCCCCAGCATTTT
CASSPGGTGLVQPQHF
>TRBJ2-5|TRBV7-8|14|NA|many
TGTGCCAGCAGCTTACGCCTCGCCCAAGAGACCCAGTACTTC
CASSLRLAQETQYF